These 30 T cell receptor beta chains originate from one sample sequenced in a study of control samples from healthy donors and cancer patients. TCRdb's table, derived via immunoSEQ multiplex PCR, lists solely in-frame clones and lacks some. The table shows 52,000 or so clones, with approximately 94% occurring only once. The material sequenced was blood. These receptors came from a man aged 30-40 years in good health.

Only one count was recorded for this clone. This chain joins TRBV6-5 and TRBJ1-5; D is unresolved. The germline V gene has CDR1 MNHEY and CDR2 SVGAGI. V lost 6 bases and J lost 6, with 9 bases in between. There are 12 residues in the CDR3. CDR3 coding DNA: TGTGCCAGCAGGAGGAAAGGTCAGCCCCAGCATTTT. Translating gives CASRRKGQPQHF.

The V call is TRBV11-2, the J call TRBJ2-2; the match to TRBD2 covers 10 bases. CDR1 is SGHAT, CDR2 FQNNGV, per germline. The CDR3 contains 17 residues. V shed 1 base, J shed 5 bases, and the junction held 7 bases outside the gene matches. The CDR3 DNA reads as TGTGCCAGCAGCTTAGGAGGTAGCGGGGGGACGACCGGGGAGCTGTTTTTT. Protein sequence: CASSLGGSGGTTGELFF. Full variable domain (outside the CDR3, taken from reference TRBV11-2 and TRBJ2-2): EAGVAQSPRYKIIEKRQSVAFWCNPISGHATLYWYQQILGQGPKLLIQFQNNGVVDDSQLPKDRFSAERLKGVDSTLKIQPAKLEDSAVYLCASSLGGSGGTTGELFFGEGSRLTVL.

This chain uses TRBV5-4 with TRBJ1-6, with TRBD1 matching over 9 bases. Germline trimming cut 4 bases from V and 0 bases from J; bases unmatched to any gene: 14. The V gene's germline CDR1 is SGHNT and CDR2 YYREEE (reference sequence). The CDR3 is 20 residues long. The CDR3 DNA reads as TGTGCCAGCAGCGGATCCGGGACAGGGAGTAGGAGCTCCTATAATTCACCCCTCCACTTT. As protein: CASSGSGTGSRSSYNSPLHF.

The chain employs TRBV5-1 and TRBJ2-7; D remains ambiguous. V was clipped by 2 bases and J by 2 bases, with 8 bases between them. Germline lookup yields CDR1 SGHRS and CDR2 YFSETQ. This CDR3 is built from 13 residues. CDR3: CASSFGSTYEQYF. The CDR3 DNA reads as TGCGCCAGCAGCTTTGGTAGCACCTACGAGCAGTACTTC.

The chain joins TRBV28 to TRBJ1-5; no definite D call. The CDR3 sequence is 14 residues long. Germline values: CDR1 MDHEN, CDR2 SYDVKM. V lost 2 bases and J 8 bases, leaving 13 bases between the germline ends. This chain's CDR3 is CASSLIPSREPQHF. The DNA for the CDR3 is TGTGCCAGCAGTTTAATCCCCTCGAGGGAGCCCCAGCATTTT.

V is TRBV5-8 and J is TRBJ1-3, with D possibly matching TRBD1 (6 bases). The CDR3 sequence is 15 residues long. Trimming took off 2 bases at V and 2 bases at J, with 11 bases between the two ends. Germline V gives CDR1 SGHTS, CDR2 YDEGEE. The CDR3 here is CASSLRRGAGNTIYF. Here the CDR3 DNA reads TGTGCCAGCAGCTTACGCAGGGGAGCTGGAAACACCATATATTTT. Together with reference TRBV5-8 and TRBJ1-3, the CDR3 gives the full variable domain: EAGVTQSPTHLIKTRGQQATLRCSPISGHTSVYWYQQALGLGLQFLLWYDEGEERNRGNFPPRFSGRQFPNYSSELNVNALELEDSALYLCASSLRRGAGNTIYFGEGSWLTVV.

This clone was seen a single time. The chain recombines TRBV14 with TRBJ1-3; D uncertain. CDR1 and CDR2 from the germline V gene are SGHDN and FVKESK. CDR3 length: 14 amino acids. V lost 0 bases, J lost 4 bases, and 7 bases lay in between. The CDR3 coding sequence is TGTGCCAGCAGCCAAGAGTCCCGGGGAAACACCATATATTTT. Protein product: CASSQESRGNTIYF.

V is TRBV5-6 and J is TRBJ1-1; a weak D match, TRBD1 (6 bases). Germline CDR1 SGHDT, CDR2 YYEEEE. The CDR3 loop spans 13 amino acids. The V and J ends lost 2 bases and 4 bases respectively, with 9 bases between them. This CDR3 reads CASSLQGSTEAFF. Written as DNA, the CDR3 is TGTGCCAGCAGCTTACAGGGATCCACTGAAGCTTTCTTT. The whole variable domain, filled in from reference TRBV5-6 and TRBJ1-1, reads DAGVTQSPTHLIKTRGQQVTLRCSPKSGHDTVSWYQQALGQGPQFIFQYYEEEERQRGNFPDRFSGHQFPNYSSELNVNALLLGDSALYLCASSLQGSTEAFFGQGTRLTVV.

V is TRBV10-3 and J is TRBJ1-5, with 11 bases lining up with TRBD1. V lost 2 bases and J lost 3; bases outside the gene matches: 9. CDR3 length: 18 residues. CDR1 and CDR2 (germline): ENHRY, SYGVKD. Here the CDR3 DNA reads TGTGCCATCAGTGAGACGGACAGGGGGCACAGAAACAATCAGCCCCAGCATTTT. Amino acids: CAISETDRGHRNNQPQHF.

The V gene is TRBV3-1 (or the pseudogene TRBV3-2), the J gene TRBJ1-2; D unclear. Germline CDR1 reads LGHDT; CDR2 reads YNNKEL (reference sequence). The germline V and J ends were trimmed by 6 bases and 1 base, with 9 bases remaining between them. The CDR3 has 13 residues. The DNA of the CDR3 is TGTGCCAGCAGTCATGCCAGTAACTATGGCTACACCTTC. Its protein product is CASSHASNYGYTF.

The chain uses TRBV4-3 and TRBJ2-3; 7 positions agree with TRBD2. CDR3 length: 16 amino acids. The germline CDR1 and CDR2 sequences are LGHNA and YSLEER. V lost 0 bases to trimming and J lost 5 bases; unmatched junction nucleotides: 8. Here the CDR3 reads CASSQDRPGGKDTQYF. The CDR3 DNA follows: TGCGCCAGCAGCCAAGATCGGCCGGGGGGTAAAGATACGCAGTATTTT.

The chain links TRBV19 to TRBJ2-7; the match to TRBD1 covers 7 bases. Unmatched junction bases numbered 5, after V lost 6 bases and J lost 0 bases. The germline CDR1 and CDR2 sequences are LNHDA and SQIVND (reference sequence). The CDR3 consists of 14 residues. CDR3 residues: CASRARDSSYEQYF. The CDR3 DNA is TGTGCCAGTAGGGCTCGGGACAGCTCCTACGAGCAGTACTTC.

The rearrangement uses TRBV6-6 and TRBJ1-6, with D uncertain. Germline values: CDR1 MNHNY, CDR2 SVGAGI (reference sequence). V shed 5 bases and J shed 8 bases, with 7 bases lying between them. The CDR3 length is 12 residues. In DNA, the CDR3 is TGTGCCAGCAGTCGACAATATTCACCCCTCCACTTT. This gives the protein CASSRQYSPLHF.

CDR3 sequence: CASSPTPDPGEQYF. CDR3 DNA sequence: TGTGCCAGCAGCCCCACCCCGGATCCGGGGGAGCAGTACTTC. The J gene is TRBJ2-7, the V gene TRBV5-6, with D perhaps TRBD2 (5 bases). Germline-derived CDR1 and CDR2 are SGHDT and YYEEEE. The CDR3 length is 14 residues. V lost 4 bases, J lost 7 bases, and 18 bases lay in between.

V is TRBV7-9 and J is TRBJ1-1; D is unclear. Germline V CDR1 and CDR2: SEHNR, FQNEAQ (reference sequence). The V end was cut by 1 base, the J end by 4 bases, with 7 bases between. The CDR3 sequence is 13 residues long. As DNA, the CDR3 is TGTGCCAGCAGCTTAGAGGAGGGCACTGAAGCTTTCTTT. Translating gives CASSLEEGTEAFF.

This chain connects TRBV13 to TRBJ1-1; 7 bases are shared with TRBD1. V was pared by 5 bases and J by 4 bases, with 10 bases of the junction left unmatched. This CDR3 is built from 15 residues. Germline CDR1 PRHDT, CDR2 FYEKMQ (reference sequence). The CDR3 region has the DNA TGTGCCAGCAGCACCCGACAGGGTTGGGGCACTGAAGCTTTCTTT. Translating it yields CASSTRQGWGTEAFF.

This sequence joins TRBV19 and TRBJ1-5, with 7 bases fitting TRBD1. Looked up from germline, CDR1 is LNHDA and CDR2 is SQIVND (reference sequence). The CDR3 is made up of 17 amino acids. Trimming cost V 0 bases and J 1 base; bases outside gene matches: 6. The CDR3 coding sequence is TGTGCCAGTAGTATAGAGCACGGGACAGCCAGCAATCAGCCCCAGCATTTT. Its protein is CASSIEHGTASNQPQHF. Complete variable domain (other parts from reference TRBV19 and TRBJ1-5): DGGITQSPKYLFRKEGQNVTLSCEQNLNHDAMYWYRQDPGQGLRLIYYSQIVNDFQKGDIAEGYSVSREKKESFPLTVTSAQKNPTAFYLCASSIEHGTASNQPQHFGDGTRLSIL.

The chain employs TRBV4-2 and TRBJ1-1; 7 bases agree with TRBD1. Trimming removed 0 bases from V and 4 bases from J; junction bases left unmatched: 8. The CDR3 runs 16 residues. Germline V gene data show CDR1 as LGHNA and CDR2 as YNFKEQ. As DNA, the CDR3 is TGTGCCAGCAGCCAAGACCTGTCAGGGGGGGCCACTGAAGCTTTCTTT. This encodes CASSQDLSGGATEAFF.

J is TRBJ2-6 and V is TRBV7-9; possible D gene TRBD1, 6 bases. Germline CDR1 is SEHNR and CDR2 is FQNEAQ (reference sequence). The ends were cut back, 5 bases at V and 1 base at J, with 9 bases in the middle. This CDR3 is built from 15 residues. CDR3 in amino acids: CASSGTGSGANVLTF. For the CDR3, the DNA is TGTGCCAGCAGCGGTACAGGGTCTGGGGCCAACGTCCTGACTTTC.

The V call is TRBV27, the J call TRBJ1-2; 10 bases line up with TRBD1. CDR1 MNHEY and CDR2 SMNVEV come from the germline V gene (reference sequence). Unmatched junction bases numbered 6, after V lost 4 bases and J lost 4 bases. This CDR3 is 15 amino acids long. The DNA of the CDR3 is TGTGCCAGCAGTTCAGGGACAGGGGTTGGCTATGGCTACACCTTC. Residues: CASSSGTGVGYGYTF.

This clone was detected a few times. This chain links TRBV20-1 with TRBJ2-3, with 12 positions matching TRBD2. J gave up 7 bases and V 3 bases, and 5 bases lay outside the gene matches. CDR3 length equals 14 residues. The germline V gene encodes CDR1 DFQATT and CDR2 SNEGSKA (reference sequence). CDR3 bases: TGCAGTGCTAGTGGACTAGCGGGGATCCATACGCAGTATTTT. Encoded protein: CSASGLAGIHTQYF.

The rearrangement links TRBV5-4 to TRBJ2-5; 8 bases map to TRBD1. Germline V gives CDR1 SGHNT, CDR2 YYREEE (reference sequence). Trimming at V came to 4 bases and at J to 4 bases, leaving 6 bases not matched to a gene. The CDR3 runs 14 residues. The CDR3: CASSPGGTGETQYF. The CDR3 DNA reads TGTGCCAGCAGCCCTGGAGGGACAGGAGAGACCCAGTACTTC.

The CDR3 region has the DNA TGTGCCAGCAGTAAGACTAGCGGGAGGGCCGGAAAGCAGTTCTTC. It specifies CASSKTSGRAGKQFF. The chain employs TRBV6-5 and TRBJ2-1, with TRBD2 matching over 14 bases. CDR1 is MNHEY and CDR2 is SVGAGI in the germline V gene. CDR3 length equals 15 residues. V gave up 5 bases and J gave up 11 bases; unmatched junction bases: 8.

The V and J genes are TRBV29-1 and TRBJ1-2, with a possible D match to TRBD1 (5 bases). V was pared by 4 bases and J by 4 bases, with 10 bases between. The CDR3 has 12 residues. Germline values: CDR1 SQVTM, CDR2 ANQGSEA. The CDR3 reads CSVGQGSYGYTF. The CDR3 bases are TGCAGCGTTGGGCAGGGAAGCTATGGCTACACCTTC. Using reference TRBV29-1 and TRBJ1-2 for the parts outside the CDR3, the full variable domain is SAVISQKPSRDICQRGTSLTIQCQVDSQVTMMFWYRQQPGQSLTLIATANQGSEATYESGFVIDKFPISRPNLTFSTLTVSNMSPEDSSIYLCSVGQGSYGYTFGSGTRLTVV.

This rearrangement joins TRBV30 to TRBJ2-1; the match to TRBD2 covers 9 bases. The length of the CDR3 is 14 residues. CDR1 is GTSNPN, CDR2 SVGIG, per germline (reference sequence). Trimming at V came to 2 bases and at J to 4 bases, leaving 3 bases not matched to a gene. DNA of the CDR3: TGTGCCTGGAGTTTGACTAGCGGATACAATGAGCAGTTCTTC. This sequence encodes CAWSLTSGYNEQFF. Combining the CDR3 with reference TRBV30 and TRBJ2-1 gives the whole variable domain SQTIHQWPATLVQPVGSPLSLECTVEGTSNPNLYWYRQAAGRGLQLLFYSVGIGQISSEVPQNLSASRPQDRQFILSSKKLLLSDSGFYLCAWSLTSGYNEQFFGPGTRLTVL.

The rearrangement links TRBV7-9 to TRBJ2-1; 12 bases match TRBD2. The CDR3 length is 14 residues. Trimming cost V 4 bases and J 6 bases; bases outside gene matches: 1. Germline V gives CDR1 SEHNR, CDR2 FQNEAQ (reference sequence). This CDR3 is CASSSTSGGNEQFF. Written as DNA, the CDR3 is TGTGCCAGCAGCTCGACTAGCGGGGGCAATGAGCAGTTCTTC.

CDR3 region: CSVEGGSSYNEQFF. As DNA, the CDR3 is TGCAGCGTTGAGGGCGGCAGCTCCTACAATGAGCAGTTCTTC. The chain couples TRBV29-1 to TRBJ2-1; no clear D gene. CDR3 size: 14 residues. V was shortened by 3 bases and J by 0 bases, with 9 bases between the two germline ends. Per the germline V gene, CDR1 is SQVTM and CDR2 is ANQGSEA.

V gene TRBV12-3 or TRBV12-4 combines with J gene TRBJ2-3; 7 nucleotides match TRBD1. The CDR3 consists of 13 residues. V shed 8 bases and J 4 bases; nucleotides not matched to a gene: 6. CDR3 amino acids: CASQRQGSDTQYF. In DNA form, the CDR3 reads TGTGCCAGCCAAAGACAGGGCTCAGATACGCAGTATTTT.

In DNA form, the CDR3 reads TGTGCCAGTAGTGTTTCGGGAGGGCCAGGAGAGCAGTACTTC. This codes for CASSVSGGPGEQYF. The V and J genes are TRBV19 and TRBJ2-7; 8 bases map to TRBD2. This CDR3 has 14 residues. Trimming removed 5 bases from V and 7 bases from J; junction bases left unmatched: 10. The germline V gene encodes CDR1 LNHDA and CDR2 SQIVND (reference sequence).

V gene TRBV3-1 (or the pseudogene TRBV3-2) combines with J gene TRBJ2-7, with TRBD2 matching 13 bases. V shed 2 bases, J shed 1 base, and the junction held 8 bases outside the gene matches. The CDR3 consists of 18 residues. Per germline, CDR1 LGHDT and CDR2 YNNKEL (reference sequence). The CDR3 sequence is CASSQLTGTSGKSYEQYF. The CDR3 DNA is TGTGCCAGCAGCCAACTAACCGGGACTAGCGGGAAGTCCTACGAGCAGTACTTC.